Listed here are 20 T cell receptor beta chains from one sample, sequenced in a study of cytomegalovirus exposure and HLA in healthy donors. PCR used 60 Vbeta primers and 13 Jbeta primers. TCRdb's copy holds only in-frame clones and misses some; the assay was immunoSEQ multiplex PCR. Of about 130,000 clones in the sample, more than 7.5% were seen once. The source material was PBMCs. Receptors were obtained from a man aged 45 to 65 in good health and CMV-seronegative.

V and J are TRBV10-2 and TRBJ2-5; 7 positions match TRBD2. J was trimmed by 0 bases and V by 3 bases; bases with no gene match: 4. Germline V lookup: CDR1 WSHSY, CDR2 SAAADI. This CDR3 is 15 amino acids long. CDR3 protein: CASSEGRGNQETQYF. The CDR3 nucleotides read TGCGCCAGCAGTGAAGGGAGGGGAAACCAAGAGACCCAGTACTTC.

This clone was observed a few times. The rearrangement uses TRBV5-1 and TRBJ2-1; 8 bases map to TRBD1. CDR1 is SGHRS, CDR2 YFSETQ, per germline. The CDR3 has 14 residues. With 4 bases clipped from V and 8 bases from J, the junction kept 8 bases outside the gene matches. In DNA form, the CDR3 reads TGCGCCAGCAGCCCGGACAGGGAGTACGATGAGCAGTTCTTC. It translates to CASSPDREYDEQFF.

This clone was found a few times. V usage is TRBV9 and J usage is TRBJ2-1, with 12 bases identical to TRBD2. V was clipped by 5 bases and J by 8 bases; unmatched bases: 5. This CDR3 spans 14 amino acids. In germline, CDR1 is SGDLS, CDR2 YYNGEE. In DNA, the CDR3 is TGTGCCAGCAGTAGACTAGCGGGAGTTGATGAGCAGTTCTTC. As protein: CASSRLAGVDEQFF.

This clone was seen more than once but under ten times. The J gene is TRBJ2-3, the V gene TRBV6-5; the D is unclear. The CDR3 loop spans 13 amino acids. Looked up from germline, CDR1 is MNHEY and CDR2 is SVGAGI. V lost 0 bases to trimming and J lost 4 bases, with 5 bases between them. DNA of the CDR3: TGTGCCAGCAGTTACTCGCGTCCAGATACGCAGTATTTT. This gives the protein CASSYSRPDTQYF.

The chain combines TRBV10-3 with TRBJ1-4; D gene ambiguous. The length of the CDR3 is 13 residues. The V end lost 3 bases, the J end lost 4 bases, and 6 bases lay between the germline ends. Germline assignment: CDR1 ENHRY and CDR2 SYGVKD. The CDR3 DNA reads TGTGCCATCAGTGACGGTTTTAATGAAAAACTGTTTTTT. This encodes CAISDGFNEKLFF.

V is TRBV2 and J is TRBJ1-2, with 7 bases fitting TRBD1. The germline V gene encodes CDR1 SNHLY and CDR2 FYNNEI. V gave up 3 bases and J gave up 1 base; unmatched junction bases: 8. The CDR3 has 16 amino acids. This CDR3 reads CASSDRQGRINYGYTF. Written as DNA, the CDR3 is TGTGCCAGCAGTGACCGACAGGGACGAATTAACTATGGCTACACCTTC.

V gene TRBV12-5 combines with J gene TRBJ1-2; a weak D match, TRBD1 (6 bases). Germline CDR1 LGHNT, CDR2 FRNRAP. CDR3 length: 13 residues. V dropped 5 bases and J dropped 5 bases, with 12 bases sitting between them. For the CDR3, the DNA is TGTGCTAGTGGTGACACAGGGTTATATGGCTACACCTTC. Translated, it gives CASGDTGLYGYTF.

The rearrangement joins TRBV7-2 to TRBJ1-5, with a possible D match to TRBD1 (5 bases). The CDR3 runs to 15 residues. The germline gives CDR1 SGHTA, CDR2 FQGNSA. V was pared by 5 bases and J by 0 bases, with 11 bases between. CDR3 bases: TGTGCCAGCAGCCCACGGGGGTCTAGCAATCAGCCCCAGCATTTT. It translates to CASSPRGSSNQPQHF.

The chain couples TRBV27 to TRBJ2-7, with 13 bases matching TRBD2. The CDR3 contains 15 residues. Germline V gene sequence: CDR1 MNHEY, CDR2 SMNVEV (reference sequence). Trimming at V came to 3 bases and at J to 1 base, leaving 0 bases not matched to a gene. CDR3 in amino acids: CASSLGLAGSYEQYF. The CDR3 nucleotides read TGTGCCAGCAGTTTGGGACTAGCGGGGTCCTACGAGCAGTACTTC.

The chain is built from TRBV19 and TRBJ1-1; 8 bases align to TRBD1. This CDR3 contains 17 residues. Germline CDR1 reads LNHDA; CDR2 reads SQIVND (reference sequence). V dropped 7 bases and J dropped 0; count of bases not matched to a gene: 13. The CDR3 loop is CASTLSGTGRMNTEAFF. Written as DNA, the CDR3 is TGTGCCAGTACCCTTTCAGGGACAGGAAGAATGAACACTGAAGCTTTCTTT.

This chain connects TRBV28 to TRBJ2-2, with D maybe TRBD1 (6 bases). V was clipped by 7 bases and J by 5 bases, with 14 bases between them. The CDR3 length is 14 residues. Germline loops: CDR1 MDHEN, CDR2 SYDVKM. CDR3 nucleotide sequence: TGTGCCAGCACCCCGTCCCAGGGGACCGGGGAGCTGTTTTTT. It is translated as CASTPSQGTGELFF.

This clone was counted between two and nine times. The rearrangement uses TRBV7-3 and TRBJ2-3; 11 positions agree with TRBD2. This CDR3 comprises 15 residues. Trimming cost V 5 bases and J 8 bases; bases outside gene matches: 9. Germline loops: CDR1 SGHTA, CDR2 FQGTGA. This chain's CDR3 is CASSLAGGPGGTQYF. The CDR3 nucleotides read TGTGCCAGCAGCCTAGCGGGGGGTCCGGGGGGTACGCAGTATTTT.

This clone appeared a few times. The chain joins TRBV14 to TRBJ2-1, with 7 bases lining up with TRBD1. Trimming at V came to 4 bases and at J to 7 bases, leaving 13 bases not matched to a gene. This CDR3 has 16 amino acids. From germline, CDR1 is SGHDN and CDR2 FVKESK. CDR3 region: CASSLGDSPVRNEQFF. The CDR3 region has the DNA TGTGCCAGCAGCCTCGGGGACAGTCCGGTGCGAAATGAGCAGTTCTTC.

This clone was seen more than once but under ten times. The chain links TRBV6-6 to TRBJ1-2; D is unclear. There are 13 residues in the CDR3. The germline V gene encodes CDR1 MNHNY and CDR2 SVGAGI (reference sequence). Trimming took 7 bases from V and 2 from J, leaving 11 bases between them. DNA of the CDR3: TGTGCCAGCAATCCAGACGGGAACTATGGCTACACCTTC. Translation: CASNPDGNYGYTF.

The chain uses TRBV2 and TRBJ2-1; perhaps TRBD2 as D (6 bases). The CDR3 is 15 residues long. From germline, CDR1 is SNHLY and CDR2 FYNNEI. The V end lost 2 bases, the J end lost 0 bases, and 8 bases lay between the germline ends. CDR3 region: CASSETRGSYNEQFF. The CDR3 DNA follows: TGTGCCAGCAGTGAAACGCGGGGCTCCTACAATGAGCAGTTCTTC.

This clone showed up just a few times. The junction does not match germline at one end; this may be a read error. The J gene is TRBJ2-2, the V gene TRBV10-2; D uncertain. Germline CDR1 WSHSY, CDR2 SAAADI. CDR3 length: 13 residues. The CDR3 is CASSESNSGELFF. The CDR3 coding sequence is TGCGCCAGCAGTGAGTCAAACAGCGGGGAGCTGTTTTTT.

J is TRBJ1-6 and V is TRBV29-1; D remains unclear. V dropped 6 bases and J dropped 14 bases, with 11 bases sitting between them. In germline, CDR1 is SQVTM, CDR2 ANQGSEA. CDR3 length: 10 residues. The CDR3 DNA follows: TGCAGCGTAAAAGATTCGGCCCTCCACTTT. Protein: CSVKDSALHF.

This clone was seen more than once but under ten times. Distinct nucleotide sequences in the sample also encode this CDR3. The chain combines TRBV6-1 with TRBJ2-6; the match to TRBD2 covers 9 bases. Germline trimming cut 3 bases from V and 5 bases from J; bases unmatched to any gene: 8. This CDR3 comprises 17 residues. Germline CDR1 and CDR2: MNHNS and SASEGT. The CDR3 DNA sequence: TGTGCCAGCAGTGACGGCGGGGGGGGTCTACGGGCCAACGTCCTGACTTTC. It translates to CASSDGGGGLRANVLTF.

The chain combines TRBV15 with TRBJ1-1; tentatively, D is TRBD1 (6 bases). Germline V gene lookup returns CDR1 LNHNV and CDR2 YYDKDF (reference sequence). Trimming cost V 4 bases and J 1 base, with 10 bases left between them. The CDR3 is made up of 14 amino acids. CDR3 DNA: TGTGCCACCAGCACGAACAGGGAGAACACTGAAGCTTTCTTT. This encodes CATSTNRENTEAFF.

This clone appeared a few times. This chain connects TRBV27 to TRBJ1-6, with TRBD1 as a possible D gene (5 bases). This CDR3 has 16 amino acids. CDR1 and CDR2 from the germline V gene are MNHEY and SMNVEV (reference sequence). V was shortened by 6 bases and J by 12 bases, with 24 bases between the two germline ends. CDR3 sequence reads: CASSPSVDPIRGPLHF. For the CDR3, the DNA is TGTGCCAGCAGCCCCTCGGTAGATCCCATAAGGGGACCCCTCCACTTT.